The clone carrying this TCR beta chain was observed a few times. Its antigen is as yet unknown. This record comes from a study of T cells in localized non-small cell lung cancer. Overall study findings and caveats: Higher blood T cell density tracked longer overall survival. Tumor showed lower T cell clonality than uninvolved adjacent lung, where it was highest.

Profiling relied on immunoSEQ multiplex PCR, and the TCRdb table lists in-frame clones only, not all of them. Of approximately 2,800 clones listed, 15% to 20% are singletons. The CDR3 consists of 17 residues. J was trimmed by 8 bases and V by 4 bases; bases with no gene match: 15. The germline V gene encodes CDR1 SGHNT and CDR2 YENEEA. The V call is TRBV11-3, the J call TRBJ2-1; 9 nucleotides agree with TRBD2. This clonotype was obtained from a male donor at least 60 years old with stage II squamous cell lung carcinoma. This sample comprised lung tumor tissue, obtained before any cancer treatment. For the CDR3, the DNA is TGTGCCAGCAGCTACCCTAGTGCGGGAGGGTCGGGGTATGAGCAGTTCTTC. It codes for CASSYPSAGGSGYEQFF.